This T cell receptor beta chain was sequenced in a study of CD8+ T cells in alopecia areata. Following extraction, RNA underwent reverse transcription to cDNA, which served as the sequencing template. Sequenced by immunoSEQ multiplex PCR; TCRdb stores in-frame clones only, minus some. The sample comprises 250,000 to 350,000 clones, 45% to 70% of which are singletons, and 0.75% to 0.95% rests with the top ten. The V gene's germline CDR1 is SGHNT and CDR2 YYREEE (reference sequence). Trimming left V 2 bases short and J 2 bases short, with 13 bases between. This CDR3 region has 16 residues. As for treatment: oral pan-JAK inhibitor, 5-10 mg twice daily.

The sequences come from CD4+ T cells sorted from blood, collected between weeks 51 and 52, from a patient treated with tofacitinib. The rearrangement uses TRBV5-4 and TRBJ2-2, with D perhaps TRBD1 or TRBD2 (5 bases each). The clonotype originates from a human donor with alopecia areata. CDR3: CASSFNRGLNTGELFF. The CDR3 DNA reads TGTGCCAGCAGCTTCAACCGGGGCCTAAACACCGGGGAGCTGTTTTTT. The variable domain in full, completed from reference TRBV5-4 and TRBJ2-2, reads ETGVTQSPTHLIKTRGQQVTLRCSSQSGHNTVSWYQQALGQGPQFIFQYYREEENGRGNFPPRFSGLQFPNYSSELNVNALELDDSALYLCASSFNRGLNTGELFFGEGSRLTVL.